This T cell receptor beta chain was observed in a study of liver allograft versus peripheral blood T cells. Background on the study: Repertoires from peripheral blood of liver transplant recipients were compared with those inside their transplanted livers. General study findings and limits: Liver allograft T cell receptor repertoires were reported to differ from peripheral blood repertoires.

By its share, this clonotype is medium-sized (0.01 to 0.1%). Its target is not known. Germline lookup yields CDR1 MNHNY and CDR2 SVGAGI (reference sequence). The V and J ends lost 7 bases and 2 bases respectively, with 10 bases between them. The CDR3 loop spans 13 amino acids. TCRdb used MiXCR to reprocess the reads, holding one entry per CDR3 protein. The sample contains thousands of distinct CDR3 sequences, 15% of which appear only once. The clonotype comes from a human patient who had a liver transplant. Some T cells could come from the graft donor. This sequence joins TRBV6-6 and TRBJ2-3, with D tentatively TRBD2 (5 bases). CDR3 nucleotide sequence: TGTGCCAGCAACCGGGGTGCCACAGATACGCAGTATTTT. Protein product: CASNRGATDTQYF.